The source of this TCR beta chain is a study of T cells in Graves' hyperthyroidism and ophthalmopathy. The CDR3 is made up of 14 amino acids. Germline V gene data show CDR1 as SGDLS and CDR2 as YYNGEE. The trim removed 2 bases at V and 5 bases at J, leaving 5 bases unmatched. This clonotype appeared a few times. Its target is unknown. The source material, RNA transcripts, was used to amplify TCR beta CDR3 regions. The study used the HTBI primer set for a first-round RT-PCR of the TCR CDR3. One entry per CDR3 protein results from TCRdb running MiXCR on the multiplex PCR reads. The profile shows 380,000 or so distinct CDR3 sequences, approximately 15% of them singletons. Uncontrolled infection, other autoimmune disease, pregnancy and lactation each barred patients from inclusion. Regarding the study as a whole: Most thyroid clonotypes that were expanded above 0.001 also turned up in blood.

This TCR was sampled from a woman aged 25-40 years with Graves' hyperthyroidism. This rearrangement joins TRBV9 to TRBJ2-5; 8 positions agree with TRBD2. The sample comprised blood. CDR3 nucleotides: TGTGCCAGCAGCGTCACGGGGGGGGGGGAGACCCAGTACTTC. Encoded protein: CASSVTGGGETQYF.